What follows describes a single TCR beta chain. Its antigen is not yet known. No per-base quality is available; no much larger clone lies one base away. The intended sense of this specimen's time point label: about 28 days (+/-7) after the second vaccine dose. This sample's treatment or condition label indicates: meningococcal conjugate vaccine given as trial control. Samples from vaccinated people were obtained from the UK trials COV001 and COV002, which included a single-blind randomized controlled phase 2/3 trial of AZD1222 (ChAdOx1 nCoV-19) in healthy adults. For TCRbeta chain sequencing, PBMC samples from trial participants were taken at day 0 and at day 28 after the second dose. The CDR3 regions of human TCRbeta chains were analyzed by immunosequencing. Under the source paper's analysis protocol: Repertoire TCRs were checked for matches against a reference library of SARS-CoV-2-specific TCRs that had been generated using the MIRA antigen-specificity platform. Breadth meant the fraction of unique TCRs that were SARS-CoV-2-associated, whereas depth meant the fraction of total T cells that were SARS-CoV-2-associated. Using the MIRA data, each spike-specific TCR was assigned both to the spike region to which the TCR was reactive and to a CD4 or CD8 class. Log10-transformed breadth and depth values were compared by one-way ANOVA with Sidak's multiple comparisons tests. Entries here come from immuneACCESS through TCRdb and include only in-frame sequences with V and J called. Some clones fail to appear in such tables; in the studies checked, an unresolved V gene covers under half of the shortfall, and the cause of the remainder is unknown. The V and J calls and the clone size are those of that table, but D and trimming were determined from the DNA. The sample table holds about 66,000 clones, of which about 93% were seen once. Approximately 6.3% of the sample comes from the top ten.

In the germline V gene, CDR1 corresponds to MDHEN and CDR2 to SYDVKM. The CDR3 numbers 14 residues from cysteine through phenylalanine. The entry retains the CDR3 DNA only, 42 bases that are in frame from base 1. Trimming costs V 8 bases and J 0 bases, and their ends lie 11 bases apart. These data come from a study of T cell responses to AZD1222 COVID-19 vaccine (dated by TCRdb to about 2021). In terms of the full investigation: TCR sequencing covered fewer than 250 trial participants: roughly 200 given two doses of AZD1222 and about 26 given two doses of MenACWY control vaccine. Trial participants were enrolled by age into subgroups of 18-55, 56-69 and 70-plus years, and around 150, 28 and 57 TCR-sequenced participants, respectively, were included in these subgroups. Overall study results and their limits: After two AZD1222 doses, both the breadth and the depth of spike-specific TCRs were significantly higher than at day 0 and than in MenACWY recipients. Reportedly, almost half of the unique spike-specific TCRs recognized epitopes lying outside the regions that are mutated in the B.1.351 and B.1.1.7 variants. The vaccine-associated CD4 TCRs covered the entire spike protein, and the dominant responses fell in regions 160-218 and 743-854. Because no day 14 peak-response samples were available, the repertoires could be characterized only after the peak T cell response. Participants were mostly white British and included more females than males, and it was suggested by the authors that clonal diversity may have been underestimated. Conclusions about previously exposed vaccinees were limited because only six or seven AZD1222 recipients were SARS-CoV-2 seropositive at baseline. The 56-69-year group was small, and its depth increase did not reach significance, likely because of low power.

The receptor comes from an adult who received the MenACWY meningococcal vaccine as a control. The source was peripheral blood, collected 28 days after the second dose of the MenACWY control vaccine. The receptor chain draws on TRBV28 and TRBJ1-5; no D segment can be confidently identified. CDR3 region: CASFRYFSNQPQHF. The sequence in DNA is TGTGCCAGCTTCCGGTACTTTAGCAATCAGCCCCAGCATTTT.